Listed below are T cell receptor beta chains from one sample, sequenced in a study of early T cells in non-severe SARS-CoV-2 infection. MiXCR was run by TCRdb on the 5' RACE reads, yielding one entry per CDR3 protein. The sample includes roughly 100,000 distinct CDR3 sequences, approximately 14% of them seen just once. What was sequenced was whole blood. The receptors were gathered from an adult who was a healthcare worker with PCR-confirmed SARS-CoV-2 infection or an uninfected control (not recorded which). The CDR3 runs from the conserved cysteine through the conserved F or W.

V gene	CDR3 length	J gene	CDR3 protein
TRBV28	16	TRBJ2-3	CASSLASGGVTDTQYF
TRBV6-6	12	TRBJ1-6	CASSGHSSPLHF
TRBV6-6	18	TRBJ1-5	CASSYRQGALYSNQPQHF
TRBV29-1	11	TRBJ2-7	CSVVGSYEQYF
TRBV12-3/TRBV12-4	14	TRBJ1-1	CASSFAQMNTEAFF
TRBV12-3/TRBV12-4	15	TRBJ2-2	CASSPDRPNTGELFF
TRBV28	14	TRBJ1-2	CASSFVQEFQGYTF
TRBV18	13	TRBJ1-1	CASSPWGGTEAFF
TRBV6-2/TRBV6-3	13	TRBJ1-1	CASRPLENTEAFF
TRBV6-2/TRBV6-3	14	TRBJ2-7	CASSPSGPPYEQYF
TRBV5-1	13	TRBJ1-2	CASSRGEFYGYTF
TRBV20-1	14	TRBJ1-1	CSALAGPGDTEAFF
TRBV11-2	11	TRBJ2-5	CASSFRETQYF
TRBV20-1	12	TRBJ1-1	CSARRLNTEAFF
TRBV12-3/TRBV12-4	13	TRBJ2-5	CASRPGVLKTQYF
TRBV6-2/TRBV6-3	17	TRBJ1-5	CASSYSRVFTVNQPQHF
TRBV4-2	15	TRBJ1-1	CASSQGTGLNTEAFF
TRBV12-3/TRBV12-4	13	TRBJ1-5	CASSSPGNQPQHF
TRBV28	15	TRBJ1-5	CASSFATGGNQPQHF
TRBV6-5	15	TRBJ2-2	CASSYLGTGSGELFF
TRBV11-2	16	TRBJ1-4	CASSSHFDATNEKLFF
TRBV7-2	15	TRBJ2-1	CASSSWDNVYNEQFF
TRBV11-3	15	TRBJ2-3	CASSKQGVSTDTQYF
TRBV9	15	TRBJ2-3	CASSVALLQADTQYF
TRBV7-8	15	TRBJ2-3	CASSASGVGTDTQYF
TRBV4-2	14	TRBJ2-1	CASSPGGGYNEQFF
TRBV2	14	TRBJ2-1	CASSERRGRGEQFF
TRBV7-6	18	TRBJ2-6	CASSLATGLASGANVLTF
TRBV28	14	TRBJ1-5	CASVPAGRIKPQHF
TRBV18	14	TRBJ2-1	CASSRAGIRNEQFF
TRBV29-1	13	TRBJ1-4	CSVVGDTNEKLFF
TRBV29-1	15	TRBJ2-4	CSAETGGGGKNIQYF
TRBV7-2	15	TRBJ2-1	CASSLGTGYYDEQFF
TRBV12-3/TRBV12-4	15	TRBJ1-2	CASSSQTGAGYGYTF
TRBV11-2	16	TRBJ2-3	CASSLGGLGGTDTQYF
TRBV7-2	13	TRBJ2-1	CASSLSGGNEQFF
TRBV6-5	16	TRBJ2-5	CASRLGSGTGVQTQYF
TRBV28	14	TRBJ2-5	CASSLYRVRETQYF
TRBV29-1	14	TRBJ2-7	CSAYSGTNSYEQYF
TRBV5-8	12	TRBJ2-1	CASSLNRNEQFF
TRBV29-1	14	TRBJ2-2	CSSSSAMNTGELFF
TRBV29-1	14	TRBJ2-1	CSVERLEAYNEQFF
TRBV7-9	16	TRBJ2-3	CASSPADSGETDTQYF
TRBV7-9	15	TRBJ1-4	CASSRHGGWQEKLFF
TRBV18	13	TRBJ2-5	CASSRPSGETQYF
TRBV29-1	12	TRBJ1-1	CSVENKNTEAFF
TRBV11-2	15	TRBJ2-1	CASSLASPAYNEQFF
TRBV6-2/TRBV6-3	15	TRBJ2-1	CASSYPGTRYNEQFF
TRBV27	13	TRBJ1-3	CASSPNSGNTIYF